These T cell receptor beta chains were read from a single sample in a study of T cell responses to AZD1222 COVID-19 vaccine. Profiled with immunoSEQ multiplex PCR; TCRdb holds only in-frame clones, not every one. The sample contains 140,000 or so clones, 86% of which appear only once. The source was peripheral blood, collected 28 days after the second AZD1222 dose. These receptor sequences come from an adult who received the AZD1222 COVID-19 vaccine. CDR3s include the opening cysteine and the closing phenylalanine or tryptophan. The D gene is left open where the match is weak. Size is omitted from some rows. Given values are once, few, many or a class for expanded clones.

d_call	clone_size	v_call	j_call	cdr3_aa	cdr3_nt
TRBD1	.	TRBV11-2	TRBJ1-2	CASSLYSGGGDQYYGYTF	TGTGCCAGCAGCTTATATTCCGGAGGGGGCGATCAGTACTATGGCTACACCTTC
.	.	TRBV6-5	TRBJ2-5	CASSYSKGSYQETQYF	TGTGCCAGCAGTTATAGCAAAGGCTCGTACCAAGAGACCCAGTACTTC
.	.	TRBV5-1	TRBJ2-6	CASSALPPGANVLTF	TGCGCCAGCAGTGCCCTTCCCCCGGGGGCCAACGTCCTGACTTTC
TRBD1	.	TRBV19	TRBJ2-7	CASSTQRGRNYEQYF	TGTGCCAGTAGTACTCAAAGGGGGCGTAACTACGAGCAGTACTTC
.	.	TRBV5-6	TRBJ1-5	CASSSAGGNQPQHF	TGTGCCAGCAGCTCCGCGGGGGGCAATCAGCCCCAGCATTTT
.	.	TRBV7-9	TRBJ1-3	CASSYWVDNFGNTIYF	TGTGCCAGCAGCTACTGGGTGGACAACTTTGGAAACACCATATATTTT
.	once	TRBV19	TRBJ2-7	CASSLATGLWNEQYF	TGTGCCAGTAGTCTCGCGACAGGTTTGTGGAACGAGCAGTACTTC
.	.	TRBV7-9	TRBJ1-1	CASSLAGYAEAFF	TGTGCCAGCAGCTTAGCAGGGTACGCTGAAGCTTTCTTT
.	.	TRBV6-5	TRBJ1-1	CASRPAGAGTEAFF	TGTGCCAGCAGGCCCGCAGGGGCGGGAACTGAAGCTTTCTTT
TRBD1	.	TRBV19	TRBJ1-1	CASSPRGAGGLGSEAFF	TGTGCCAGTAGCCCCCGGGGGGCAGGGGGCTTAGGGTCTGAAGCTTTCTTT
TRBD1	.	TRBV6-1	TRBJ1-1	CASSEVDRGNTEAFF	TGTGCCAGCAGTGAAGTGGACAGGGGCAACACTGAAGCTTTCTTT
.	.	TRBV5-4	TRBJ2-5	CASSFPHEQTQYF	TGTGCCAGCAGCTTCCCTCACGAACAGACCCAGTACTTC
.	few	TRBV20-1	TRBJ2-5	CSARSETQYF	TGCAGTGCTAGGTCAGAGACCCAGTACTTC
.	.	TRBV11-3	TRBJ1-1	CASSFQGIGEAFF	TGTGCCAGCAGCTTTCAGGGTATCGGTGAAGCTTTCTTT
TRBD1	.	TRBV3-1/TRBV3-2	TRBJ1-4	CASSQAQGKEKLFF	TGTGCCAGCAGCCAAGCACAGGGGAAAGAAAAACTGTTTTTT
.	once	TRBV28	TRBJ1-1	CATYQGNTEAFF	TGTGCCACCTATCAGGGGAACACTGAAGCTTTCTTT
TRBD1	.	TRBV30	TRBJ1-3	CAWSSTAGTDTIYF	TGTGCCTGGAGTAGTACGGCAGGGACAGACACCATATATTTT
TRBD1	once	TRBV7-8	TRBJ1-6	CASSQDRVLNSPLHF	TGTGCCAGCAGCCAGGACAGGGTCCTCAATTCACCCCTCCACTTT
.	.	TRBV7-9	TRBJ1-1	CASSARWDGAFF	TGTGCCAGCAGCGCCCGGTGGGATGGAGCTTTCTTT
.	.	TRBV9	TRBJ2-2	CASSPWAGLTNTGELFF	TGTGCCAGCAGCCCTTGGGCGGGCCTTACGAACACCGGGGAGCTGTTTTTT
TRBD2	few	TRBV4-2	TRBJ2-5	CASSQLGLAGGTQYF	TGTGCCAGCAGCCAACTGGGACTAGCGGGGGGGACCCAGTACTTC
.	few	TRBV7-8	TRBJ2-7	CASSIPGEQYF	TGTGCCAGCTCCATACCTGGCGAGCAGTACTTC
.	.	TRBV3-1/TRBV3-2	TRBJ1-3	CASSLRQVGNTIYF	TGTGCCAGCAGCCTAAGACAGGTTGGAAACACCATATATTTT
.	.	TRBV28	TRBJ1-3	CASSFYSSGNTIYF	TGTGCCAGCAGTTTTTACAGCTCTGGAAACACCATATATTTT
TRBD2	.	TRBV18	TRBJ2-3	CASALRGVTDTQYF	TGTGCCAGCGCTCTCCGGGGGGTGACAGATACGCAGTATTTT
.	.	TRBV6-8	TRBJ2-7	CASSPPPRDPGYEQYF	TGTGCCAGCAGTCCGCCTCCCCGGGACCCAGGCTACGAGCAGTACTTC
TRBD1	.	TRBV25-1	TRBJ1-1	CASSARDSLNWNTEAFF	TGTGCCAGCAGTGCCAGGGACAGCCTCAACTGGAACACTGAAGCTTTCTTT
TRBD2	.	TRBV2	TRBJ2-2	CASRVGLGNGELFF	TGTGCCAGCAGGGTGGGACTAGGAAACGGGGAGCTGTTTTTT
.	once	TRBV5-1	TRBJ2-3	CASSNGPSTDTQYF	TGCGCCAGCAGCAACGGCCCGAGCACAGATACGCAGTATTTT
.	.	TRBV18	TRBJ2-5	CASSPGTGGETQYF	TGTGCCAGCTCACCCGGGACTGGGGGAGAGACCCAGTACTTC
TRBD2	.	TRBV28	TRBJ2-7	CAIGTSATFEQYF	TGTGCCATCGGGACTAGCGCGACGTTTGAGCAGTACTTC
TRBD2	few	TRBV9	TRBJ2-5	CASSVGASGSLGETQYF	TGTGCCAGCAGCGTAGGGGCTAGCGGGAGTCTCGGAGAGACCCAGTACTTC
TRBD2	.	TRBV4-2	TRBJ2-5	CASSHPDGTSGGALRETQYF	TGTGCCAGCAGCCATCCTGATGGGACTAGCGGGGGGGCCTTACGGGAGACCCAGTACTTC
TRBD1	once	TRBV2	TRBJ2-1	CASSVRGTGSAYNEQFF	TGTGCCAGCAGCGTGAGAGGGACAGGAAGTGCCTACAATGAGCAGTTCTTC
.	once	TRBV27	TRBJ1-1	CASSASQARTEAFF	TGTGCCAGCAGTGCATCCCAGGCTCGCACTGAAGCTTTCTTT
.	.	TRBV5-1	TRBJ1-6	CASSLEAGNNSPLHF	TGCGCCAGCAGCTTGGAGGCAGGGAATAATTCACCCCTCCACTTT
TRBD2	.	TRBV7-7	TRBJ2-5	CASSLGAGGYQETQYF	TGTGCTAGCAGCTTAGGAGCGGGAGGGTACCAAGAGACCCAGTACTTC
.	.	TRBV7-9	TRBJ2-7	CASSSGTQGEQYF	TGTGCCAGCAGCTCCGGGACCCAAGGCGAGCAGTACTTC
TRBD2	few	TRBV4-2	TRBJ2-1	CASSQDLGGSSYNEQFF	TGTGCCAGCAGCCAAGATCTGGGAGGGAGCTCCTACAATGAGCAGTTCTTC
.	.	TRBV29-1	TRBJ1-2	CSVEKGRASYGYTF	TGCAGCGTTGAAAAGGGAAGGGCCTCTTATGGCTACACCTTC
.	.	TRBV3-1/TRBV3-2	TRBJ2-7	CASSQYQVYEQYF	TGTGCCAGCAGCCAATATCAGGTCTACGAGCAGTACTTC
.	.	TRBV19	TRBJ1-2	CASSMGTAFYGYTF	TGTGCCAGTAGTATGGGAACAGCTTTCTATGGCTACACCTTC
.	.	TRBV12-3/TRBV12-4	TRBJ1-5	CASRKGTQPQHF	TGTGCCAGCAGAAAAGGGACGCAGCCCCAGCATTTT
.	.	TRBV15	TRBJ1-1	CATSRQGIGAFF	TGTGCCACCAGCAGACAGGGGATAGGTGCTTTCTTT
.	.	TRBV7-8	TRBJ2-7	CASSPSVRAYEQYF	TGTGCCAGCAGCCCCAGCGTGCGCGCCTACGAGCAGTACTTC
.	.	TRBV6-5	TRBJ2-5	CASSHSGPYQETQYF	TGTGCCAGCAGTCACTCTGGGCCCTACCAAGAGACCCAGTACTTC
TRBD2	.	TRBV11-3	TRBJ2-5	CASSSTSGGGETQYF	TGTGCCAGCAGCTCGACTAGCGGGGGCGGAGAGACCCAGTACTTC
.	.	TRBV19	TRBJ1-1	CASSPGGNTEAFF	TGTGCCAGTAGTCCCGGTGGGAACACTGAAGCTTTCTTT
.	.	TRBV7-9	TRBJ1-5	CASSPSTGNQPQHF	TGTGCCAGCAGCCCCAGCACCGGCAATCAGCCCCAGCATTTT
.	.	TRBV27	TRBJ2-7	CASSLLSSYEQYF	TGTGCCAGCAGTTTGTTGAGCTCCTACGAGCAGTACTTC
.	.	TRBV2	TRBJ1-1	CASSERSGATEAFF	TGTGCCAGCAGTGAAAGATCGGGGGCCACTGAAGCTTTCTTT
.	once	TRBV10-2	TRBJ1-3	CASSIGPSSGNTIYF	TGCGCCAGCTCCATAGGGCCGAGCTCTGGAAACACCATATATTTT
.	once	TRBV5-1	TRBJ1-1	CASSFEGNTEAFF	TGCGCCAGCAGCTTTGAGGGGAACACTGAAGCTTTCTTT
.	.	TRBV7-9	TRBJ1-2	CASSSQGGEGLGYTF	TGTGCCAGCAGCTCACAGGGAGGTGAGGGGCTAGGCTACACCTTC
.	.	TRBV5-1	TRBJ2-5	CASSISGWETQYF	TGCGCCAGCAGCATTAGCGGATGGGAGACCCAGTACTTC
.	once	TRBV19	TRBJ1-2	CASSTPQGFYGYTF	TGTGCCAGTAGTACACCACAGGGATTCTATGGCTACACCTTC
.	.	TRBV19	TRBJ2-7	CASSTRGQLGHYEQYF	TGTGCCAGTAGTACCCGAGGACAGTTGGGTCACTACGAGCAGTACTTC
TRBD2	.	TRBV6-2/TRBV6-3	TRBJ2-3	CASSYLGLAGDTQYF	TGTGCCAGCAGTTACCTCGGACTAGCAGGCGATACGCAGTATTTT